This T cell receptor beta chain appears in the sequencing data of a study of STAT3 mutations in large granular lymphocyte leukemia. Findings and caveats of the study: Suggested: STAT3 mutation was not the ancestral event for these clonal expansions. Sampling intervals varied between patients and samples. In T-cell large granular lymphocyte leukemia, about half of patients showed multiple immunodominant subclonotypes. In some patients, a small highly pathogenic clone possibly went undetected. Samples missed the first appearance of the clone.

Concerning this clone itself: The target antigen is unknown.

CDR3 length equals 18 residues. V was shortened by 4 bases and J by 3 bases, with 24 bases between the two germline ends. The germline V gene encodes CDR1 LGHNA and CDR2 YNFKEQ. Only in-frame clones appear in the TCRdb table, and some are missing; sequencing was by immunoSEQ multiplex PCR. The table has roughly 14,000 clones, roughly nine tenths seen once; the top ten hold 33%. The origin of this receptor is a man between 35 and 55 years old with T-cell large granular lymphocyte leukemia. Some clones in this sample may be carry-over from other donors' samples. Sequencing was performed on peripheral blood mononuclear cells. J is TRBJ2-5 and V is TRBV4-2; perhaps D is TRBD1 or TRBD2 (5 bases each). CDR3 coding DNA: TGTGCCAGCAGCCGCCAACCAACCTTTGGGACCGAGAAAGAGACCCAGTACTTC. It translates to CASSRQPTFGTEKETQYF.